The 12 T cell receptor beta chains below all came from one sample that was sequenced in a study of T cells in Graves' hyperthyroidism and ophthalmopathy. RNA transcripts yielded amplified TCR beta CDR3 regions. HTBI primers were employed in a first-round RT-PCR of the TCR CDR3. TCRdb independently ran MiXCR on the multiplex PCR reads; one entry per CDR3 protein. This sample yields about 350,000 distinct CDR3 sequences, of which approximately 15% are seen a single time; about 26% belongs to the top ten. Sequenced: blood. Receptor source: a young woman with Graves' hyperthyroidism.

This sequence joins TRBV20-1 and TRBJ1-4; D may be TRBD1 (5 bases). Trimming stripped 4 bases from V and 3 bases from J, with 12 bases between. The CDR3 extends over 14 amino acids. Looked up from germline, CDR1 is DFQATT and CDR2 is SNEGSKA (reference sequence). The CDR3 nucleotides read TGCAGTGCTAACCTTCCCAGGGCTAATGAAAAACTGTTTTTT. Translating gives CSANLPRANEKLFF.

This clonotype was counted many times. The chain uses TRBV20-1 and TRBJ2-7; 9 nucleotides match TRBD1. Germline trimming cut 6 bases from V and 4 bases from J; bases unmatched to any gene: 7. CDR3 length: 13 residues. Germline CDR1 is DFQATT and CDR2 is SNEGSKA (reference sequence). CDR3: CSAETDRGYEQYF. DNA of the CDR3: TGCAGTGCCGAGACGGACAGGGGTTACGAGCAGTACTTC.

In this sample, this clonotype turned up a few times. The rearrangement uses TRBV9 and TRBJ2-3; possible D gene TRBD1, 7 bases. Germline V gene data show CDR1 as SGDLS and CDR2 as YYNGEE. This CDR3 contains 16 residues. V shed 4 bases and J shed 0 bases, with 15 bases lying between them. The CDR3 loop is CASSKQGRSSTDTQYF. The CDR3 DNA reads TGTGCCAGCAGCAAACAGGGGAGGAGTAGCACAGATACGCAGTATTTT.

This chain connects TRBV6-1 to TRBJ2-4; 9 bases are a match to TRBD1. The CDR3 has 17 residues. CDR1 is MNHNS and CDR2 is SASEGT in the germline V gene. With 6 bases clipped from V and 8 bases from J, the junction kept 17 bases outside the gene matches. The CDR3 DNA sequence: TGTGCCAGCAGCCAAGAGTGGGGGGGACAGGGTAGGGACATTCAGTACTTC. Protein product: CASSQEWGGQGRDIQYF.

This clonotype was seen at least ten times. The chain employs TRBV2 and TRBJ2-7; TRBD1 aligns across 8 bases. The length of the CDR3 is 16 residues. Per the germline V gene, CDR1 is SNHLY and CDR2 is FYNNEI. V dropped 3 bases and J dropped 3; count of bases not matched to a gene: 10. The CDR3 nucleotides read TGTGCCAGCAGTGAGCCCACGGACAGGGTCGACTACGAGCAGTACTTC. Encoded protein: CASSEPTDRVDYEQYF.

This clonotype was detected ten times or more. This sequence joins TRBV19 and TRBJ1-5; 7 nucleotides align to TRBD1. There are 17 residues in the CDR3. Germline assignment: CDR1 LNHDA and CDR2 SQIVND (reference sequence). The J segment lost 3 bases and the V segment lost 1 base, leaving 9 bases of the junction unmatched. The CDR3 DNA reads as TGTGCCAGTAGTATAGTCGGACAGGCCTCGATCAATCAGCCCCAGCATTTT. Protein sequence: CASSIVGQASINQPQHF.

This clonotype was recorded a few times. The chain is built from TRBV7-9 and TRBJ2-7; 7 positions agree with TRBD2. The CDR3 has 14 residues. CDR1 SEHNR and CDR2 FQNEAQ come from the germline V gene (reference sequence). J was trimmed by 5 bases and V by 1 base; bases with no gene match: 5. The CDR3 region has the DNA TGTGCCAGCAGCTTAGGGACTAGTACTCACGAGCAGTACTTC. This translates into CASSLGTSTHEQYF.

This sequence joins TRBV12-3 or TRBV12-4 and TRBJ2-7; weak D call: TRBD2 (5 bases). The CDR3 covers 12 residues. V was cut by 2 bases and J by 5 bases, with 7 bases left in between. The CDR3 DNA reads as TGTGCCAGCAGTTTATACGGGGACGAGCAGTACTTC. It is translated as CASSLYGDEQYF.

The chain has TRBV20-1 and TRBJ2-1; D is unclear. Trimming removed 6 bases at V and 4 bases at J, with 19 bases between. CDR3 length equals 15 residues. CDR1 and CDR2 (germline): DFQATT, SNEGSKA (reference sequence). The DNA of the CDR3 is TGCAGTGCCGTGCCATCGGAGATCGGTTACAATGAGCAGTTCTTC. This sequence encodes CSAVPSEIGYNEQFF.

This clonotype was counted ten times or more. CDR3 DNA sequence: TGTGCCAGCAGCTTAGAGCCAGTGAGCACAGATACGCAGTATTTT. As protein: CASSLEPVSTDTQYF. The chain has TRBV11-2 and TRBJ2-3; D not certain. The CDR3 has 15 amino acids. Germline values: CDR1 SGHAT, CDR2 FQNNGV. V was cut by 0 bases and J by 0 bases, with 7 bases left in between.

This chain joins TRBV20-1 and TRBJ2-5; a weak D match, TRBD2 (6 bases). Germline V lookup: CDR1 DFQATT, CDR2 SNEGSKA (reference sequence). This CDR3 contains 16 residues. Trimming pared 6 bases from V and 4 bases from J, leaving 24 bases between. CDR3 coding DNA: TGCAGTGCCTCGGGGGAGGCACTAGCCGGACGAGAGACCCAGTACTTC. Translating it yields CSASGEALAGRETQYF.

The genes are TRBV5-1 and TRBJ1-3; the match to TRBD1 covers 7 bases. This CDR3 spans 15 amino acids. The V gene end was trimmed by 4 bases and the J gene end by 0 bases; junction bases not matched to a gene: 4. The germline V gene has CDR1 SGHRS and CDR2 YFSETQ. CDR3 sequence reads: CASSPGTASGNTIYF. Written as DNA, the CDR3 is TGCGCCAGCAGCCCGGGGACAGCCTCTGGAAACACCATATATTTT.